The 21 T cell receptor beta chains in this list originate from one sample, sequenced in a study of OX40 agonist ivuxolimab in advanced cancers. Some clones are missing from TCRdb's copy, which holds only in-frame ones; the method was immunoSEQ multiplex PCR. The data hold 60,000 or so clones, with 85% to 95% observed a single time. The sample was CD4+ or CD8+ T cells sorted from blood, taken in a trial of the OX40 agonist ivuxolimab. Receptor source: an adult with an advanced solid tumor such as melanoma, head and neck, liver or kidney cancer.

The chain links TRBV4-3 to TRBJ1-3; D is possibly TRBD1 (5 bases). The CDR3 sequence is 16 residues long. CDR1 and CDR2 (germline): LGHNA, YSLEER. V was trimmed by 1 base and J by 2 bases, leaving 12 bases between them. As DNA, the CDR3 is TGCGCCAGCAGCCAAGGGATGCGGGGGACTGGAAACACCATATATTTT. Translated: CASSQGMRGTGNTIYF.

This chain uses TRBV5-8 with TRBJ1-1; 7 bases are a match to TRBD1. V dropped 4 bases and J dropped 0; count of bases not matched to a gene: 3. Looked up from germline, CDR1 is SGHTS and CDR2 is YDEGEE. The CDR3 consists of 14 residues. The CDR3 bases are TGTGCCAGCAGCGTGGGACAGATGAACACTGAAGCTTTCTTT. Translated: CASSVGQMNTEAFF.

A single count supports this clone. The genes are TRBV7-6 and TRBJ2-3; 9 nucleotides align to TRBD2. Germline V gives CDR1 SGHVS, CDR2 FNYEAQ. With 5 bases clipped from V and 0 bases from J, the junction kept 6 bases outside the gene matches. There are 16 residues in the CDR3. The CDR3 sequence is CASSNLAGLSTDTQYF. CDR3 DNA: TGTGCCAGCAGCAATCTAGCGGGACTGAGCACAGATACGCAGTATTTT.

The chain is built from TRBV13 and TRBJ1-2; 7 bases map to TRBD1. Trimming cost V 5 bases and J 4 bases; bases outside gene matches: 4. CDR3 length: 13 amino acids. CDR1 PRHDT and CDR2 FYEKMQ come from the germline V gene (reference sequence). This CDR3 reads CASSQGQSYGYTF. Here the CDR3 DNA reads TGTGCCAGCAGCCAGGGACAGAGCTATGGCTACACCTTC. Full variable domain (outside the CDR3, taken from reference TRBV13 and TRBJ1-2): AAGVIQSPRHLIKEKRETATLKCYPIPRHDTVYWYQQGPGQDPQFLISFYEKMQSDKGSIPDRFSAQQFSDYHSELNMSSLELGDSALYFCASSQGQSYGYTFGSGTRLTVV.

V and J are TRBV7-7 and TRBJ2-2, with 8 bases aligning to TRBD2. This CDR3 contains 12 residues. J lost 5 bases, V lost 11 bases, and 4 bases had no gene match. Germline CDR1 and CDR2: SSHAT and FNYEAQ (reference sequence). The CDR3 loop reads CAGLAETGELFF. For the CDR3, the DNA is TGTGCCGGACTAGCCGAGACCGGGGAGCTGTTTTTT.

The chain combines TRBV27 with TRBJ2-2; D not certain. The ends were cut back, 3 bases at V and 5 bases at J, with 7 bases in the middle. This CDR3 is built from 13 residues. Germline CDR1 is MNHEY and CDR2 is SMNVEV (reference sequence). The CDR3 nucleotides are TGTGCCAGCAGTTTTCAACCAACCGGGGAGCTGTTTTTT. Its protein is CASSFQPTGELFF.

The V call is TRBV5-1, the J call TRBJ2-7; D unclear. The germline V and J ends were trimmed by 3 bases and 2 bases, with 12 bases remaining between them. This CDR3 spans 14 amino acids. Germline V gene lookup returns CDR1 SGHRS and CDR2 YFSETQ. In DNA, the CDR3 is TGCGCCAGCAGCTCGTGGACGGCAACCTACGAGCAGTACTTC. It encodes CASSSWTATYEQYF.

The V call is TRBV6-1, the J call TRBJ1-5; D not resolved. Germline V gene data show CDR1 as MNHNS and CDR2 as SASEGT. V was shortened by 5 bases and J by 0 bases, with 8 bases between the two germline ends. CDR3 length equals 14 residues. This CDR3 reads CASSLGISNQPQHF. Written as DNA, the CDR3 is TGTGCCAGCAGTTTGGGAATTAGCAATCAGCCCCAGCATTTT.

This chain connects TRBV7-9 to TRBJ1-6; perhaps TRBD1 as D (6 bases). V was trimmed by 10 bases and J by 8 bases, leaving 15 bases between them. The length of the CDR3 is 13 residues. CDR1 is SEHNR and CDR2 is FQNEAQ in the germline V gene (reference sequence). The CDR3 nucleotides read TGTGCCACCCGGGACACTAGGGATTCACCCCTCCACTTT. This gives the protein CATRDTRDSPLHF.

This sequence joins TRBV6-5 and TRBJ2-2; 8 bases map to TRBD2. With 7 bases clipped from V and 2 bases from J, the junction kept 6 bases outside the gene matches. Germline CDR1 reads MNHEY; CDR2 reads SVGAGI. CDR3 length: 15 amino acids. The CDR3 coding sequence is TGTGCCAGCAAGCGGCGGGAGGTAAACACCGGGGAGCTGTTTTTT. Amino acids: CASKRREVNTGELFF.

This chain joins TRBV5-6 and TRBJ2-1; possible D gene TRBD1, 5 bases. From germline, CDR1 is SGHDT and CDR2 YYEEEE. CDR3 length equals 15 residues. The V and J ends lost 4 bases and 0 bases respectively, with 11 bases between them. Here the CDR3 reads CASSPDTSSYNEQFF. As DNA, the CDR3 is TGTGCCAGCAGCCCGGACACGAGCTCCTACAATGAGCAGTTCTTC.

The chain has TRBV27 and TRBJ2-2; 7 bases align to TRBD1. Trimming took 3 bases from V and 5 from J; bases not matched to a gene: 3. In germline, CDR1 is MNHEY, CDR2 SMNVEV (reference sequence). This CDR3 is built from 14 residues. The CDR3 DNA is TGTGCCAGCAGTTTGACAGGGCCTACCGGGGAGCTGTTTTTT. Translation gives CASSLTGPTGELFF.

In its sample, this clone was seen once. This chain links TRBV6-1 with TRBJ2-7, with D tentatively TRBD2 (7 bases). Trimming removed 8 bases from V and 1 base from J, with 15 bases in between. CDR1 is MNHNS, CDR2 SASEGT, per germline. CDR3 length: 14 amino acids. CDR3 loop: CASGVRGASYEQYF. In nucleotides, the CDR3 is TGTGCCAGCGGAGTCCGGGGGGCATCCTACGAGCAGTACTTC.

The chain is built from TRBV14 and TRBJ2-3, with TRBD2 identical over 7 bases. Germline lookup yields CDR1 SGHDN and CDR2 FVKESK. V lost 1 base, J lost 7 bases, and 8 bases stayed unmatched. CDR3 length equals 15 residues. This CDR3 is CASSQGRRELNTQYF. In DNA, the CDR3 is TGTGCCAGCAGCCAAGGACGGCGGGAGCTTAATACGCAGTATTTT.

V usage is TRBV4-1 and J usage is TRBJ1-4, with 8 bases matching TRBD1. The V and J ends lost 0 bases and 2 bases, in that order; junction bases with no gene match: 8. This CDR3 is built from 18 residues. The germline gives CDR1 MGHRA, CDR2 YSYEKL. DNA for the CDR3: TGCGCCAGCAGCCAAGAAGGCAGGGGGCTCCCCACTAATGAAAAACTGTTTTTT. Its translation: CASSQEGRGLPTNEKLFF.

CDR3: CASSSNEDTQYF. The CDR3 DNA is TGTGCCAGCAGCTCGAACGAAGATACGCAGTATTTT. The J gene is TRBJ2-3, the V gene TRBV9; no clear D. The CDR3 extends over 12 amino acids. V shed 4 bases and J shed 5 bases, with 8 bases lying between them. From germline, CDR1 is SGDLS and CDR2 YYNGEE.

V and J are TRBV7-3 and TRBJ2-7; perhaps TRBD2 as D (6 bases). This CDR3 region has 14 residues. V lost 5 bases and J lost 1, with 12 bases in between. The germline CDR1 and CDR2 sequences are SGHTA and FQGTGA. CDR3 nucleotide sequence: TGTGCCAGCAGCCCCATGGCGGGATCCTACGAGCAGTACTTC. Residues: CASSPMAGSYEQYF.

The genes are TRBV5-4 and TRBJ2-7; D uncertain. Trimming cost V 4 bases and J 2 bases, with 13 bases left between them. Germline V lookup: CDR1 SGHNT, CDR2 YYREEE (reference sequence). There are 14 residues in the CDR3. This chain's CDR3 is CASSQLDGAYEQYF. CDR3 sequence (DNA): TGTGCCAGCAGCCAGCTAGACGGAGCCTACGAGCAGTACTTC. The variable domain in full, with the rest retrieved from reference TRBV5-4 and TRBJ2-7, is ETGVTQSPTHLIKTRGQQVTLRCSSQSGHNTVSWYQQALGQGPQFIFQYYREEENGRGNFPPRFSGLQFPNYSSELNVNALELDDSALYLCASSQLDGAYEQYFGPGTRLTVT.

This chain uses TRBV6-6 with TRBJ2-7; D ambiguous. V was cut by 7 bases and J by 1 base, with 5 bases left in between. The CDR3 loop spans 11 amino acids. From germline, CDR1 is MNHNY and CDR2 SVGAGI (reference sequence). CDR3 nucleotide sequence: TGTGCCAGCATCTCGTCCTACGAGCAGTACTTC. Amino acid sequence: CASISSYEQYF.

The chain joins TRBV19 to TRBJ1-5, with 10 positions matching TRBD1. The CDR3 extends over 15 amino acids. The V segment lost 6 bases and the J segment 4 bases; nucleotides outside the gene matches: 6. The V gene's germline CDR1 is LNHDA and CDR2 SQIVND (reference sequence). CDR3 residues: CASSLGQGLNQPQHF. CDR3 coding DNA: TGTGCCAGTAGCTTGGGACAGGGGTTGAATCAGCCCCAGCATTTT.

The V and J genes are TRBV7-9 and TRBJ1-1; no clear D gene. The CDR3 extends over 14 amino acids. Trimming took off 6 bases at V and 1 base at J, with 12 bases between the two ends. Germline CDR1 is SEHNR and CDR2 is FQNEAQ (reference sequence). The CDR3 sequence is CASRAPGGNTEAFF. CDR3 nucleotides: TGTGCCAGCAGGGCTCCTGGTGGGAACACTGAAGCTTTCTTT.